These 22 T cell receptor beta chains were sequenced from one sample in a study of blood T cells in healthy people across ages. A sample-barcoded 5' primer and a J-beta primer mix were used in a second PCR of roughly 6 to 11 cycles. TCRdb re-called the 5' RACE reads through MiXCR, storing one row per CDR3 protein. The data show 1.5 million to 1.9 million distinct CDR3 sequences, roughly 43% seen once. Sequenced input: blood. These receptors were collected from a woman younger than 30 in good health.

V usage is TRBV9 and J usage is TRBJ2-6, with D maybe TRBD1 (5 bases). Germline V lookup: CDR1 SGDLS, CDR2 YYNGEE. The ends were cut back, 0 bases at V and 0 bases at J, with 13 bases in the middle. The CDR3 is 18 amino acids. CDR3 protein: CASSVALTASSGANVLTF. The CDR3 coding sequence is TGTGCCAGCAGCGTAGCTCTGACAGCAAGCTCTGGGGCCAACGTCCTGACTTTC.

Here the CDR3 reads CASGDRERDLQFF. The CDR3 coding sequence is TGTGCCAGCGGCGATAGGGAACGGGACTTACAGTTCTTC. This chain connects TRBV7-2 to TRBJ2-1; TRBD2 is a possible D gene (6 bases). With 8 bases removed from V and 13 bases from J, the gap between germline ends came to 21 bases. Germline V CDR1 and CDR2: SGHTA, FQGNSA. The CDR3 contains 13 residues.

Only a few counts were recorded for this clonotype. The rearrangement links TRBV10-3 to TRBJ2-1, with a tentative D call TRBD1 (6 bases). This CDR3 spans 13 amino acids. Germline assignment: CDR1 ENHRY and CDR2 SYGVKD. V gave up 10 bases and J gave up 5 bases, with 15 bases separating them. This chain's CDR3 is CAKKDSLDNEQFF. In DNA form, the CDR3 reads TGTGCCAAAAAGGACAGTCTCGACAATGAGCAGTTCTTC.

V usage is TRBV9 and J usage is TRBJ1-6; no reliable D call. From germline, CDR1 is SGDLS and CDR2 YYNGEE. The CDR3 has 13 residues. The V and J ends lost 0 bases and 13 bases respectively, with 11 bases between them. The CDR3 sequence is CASSVGDRYPLHF. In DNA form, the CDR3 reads TGTGCCAGCAGCGTAGGGGATAGGTACCCCCTCCACTTT.

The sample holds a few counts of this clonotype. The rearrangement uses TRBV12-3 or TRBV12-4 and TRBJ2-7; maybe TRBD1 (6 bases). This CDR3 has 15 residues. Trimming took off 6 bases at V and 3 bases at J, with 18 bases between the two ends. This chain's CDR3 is CASSLGGQRIYEQYF. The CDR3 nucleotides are TGTGCCAGCAGCCTCGGAGGACAGAGAATCTACGAGCAGTACTTC.

CDR3: CASSLGLFQTEAFF. The CDR3 DNA follows: TGCGCCAGCAGCCTGGGACTCTTTCAGACTGAAGCTTTCTTT. The chain employs TRBV4-1 and TRBJ1-1, with D perhaps matching TRBD1 (5 bases). This CDR3 region has 14 residues. Germline loops: CDR1 MGHRA, CDR2 YSYEKL. Deletions cut 4 bases from V and 5 bases from J, with 14 bases between.

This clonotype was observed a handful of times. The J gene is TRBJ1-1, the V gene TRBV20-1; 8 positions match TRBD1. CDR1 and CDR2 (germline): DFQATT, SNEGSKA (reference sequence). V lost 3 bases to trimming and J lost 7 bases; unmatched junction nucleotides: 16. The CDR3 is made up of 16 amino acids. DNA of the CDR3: TGCAGTGCTAGGTGGACAGGGCGGTCGGGCCCCCTTGAAGCTTTCTTT. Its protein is CSARWTGRSGPLEAFF.

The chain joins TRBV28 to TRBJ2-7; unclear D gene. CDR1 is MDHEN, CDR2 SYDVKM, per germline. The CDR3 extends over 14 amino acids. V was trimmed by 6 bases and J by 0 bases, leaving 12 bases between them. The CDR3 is CASSDVGRSYEQYF. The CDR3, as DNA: TGTGCCAGCAGCGACGTCGGTCGCTCCTACGAGCAGTACTTC.

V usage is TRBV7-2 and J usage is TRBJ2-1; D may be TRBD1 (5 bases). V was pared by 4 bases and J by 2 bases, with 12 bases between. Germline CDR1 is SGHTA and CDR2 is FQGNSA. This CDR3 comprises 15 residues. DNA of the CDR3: TGTGCCAGCAGCTCACAGACAGCCGCCTACAATGAGCAGTTCTTC. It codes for CASSSQTAAYNEQFF.

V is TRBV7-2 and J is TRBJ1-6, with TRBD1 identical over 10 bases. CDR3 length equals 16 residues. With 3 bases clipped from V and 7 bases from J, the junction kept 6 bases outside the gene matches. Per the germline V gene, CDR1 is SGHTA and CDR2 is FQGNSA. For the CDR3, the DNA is TGTGCCAGCAGCTTCGGATTGGGACAGGGGAATTCACCCCTCCACTTT. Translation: CASSFGLGQGNSPLHF. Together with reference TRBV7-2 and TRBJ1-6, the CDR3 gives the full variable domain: GAGVSQSPSNKVTEKGKDVELRCDPISGHTALYWYRQSLGQGLEFLIYFQGNSAPDKSGLPSDRFSAERTGGSVSTLTIQRTQQEDSAVYLCASSFGLGQGNSPLHFGNGTRLTVT.

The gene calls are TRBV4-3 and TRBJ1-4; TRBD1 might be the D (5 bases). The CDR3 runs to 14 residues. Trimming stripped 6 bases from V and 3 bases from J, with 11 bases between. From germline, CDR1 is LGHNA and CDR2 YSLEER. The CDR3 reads CASRGRAANEKLFF. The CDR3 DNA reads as TGCGCCAGCAGGGGACGTGCTGCTAATGAAAAACTGTTTTTT.

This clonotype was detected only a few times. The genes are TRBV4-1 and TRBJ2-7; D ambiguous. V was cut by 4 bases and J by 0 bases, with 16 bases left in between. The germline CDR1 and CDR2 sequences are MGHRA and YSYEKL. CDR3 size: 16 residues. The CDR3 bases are TGCGCCAGCAGCCCCCTTGGGGATCGGAGCTCCTACGAGCAGTACTTC. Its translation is CASSPLGDRSSYEQYF.

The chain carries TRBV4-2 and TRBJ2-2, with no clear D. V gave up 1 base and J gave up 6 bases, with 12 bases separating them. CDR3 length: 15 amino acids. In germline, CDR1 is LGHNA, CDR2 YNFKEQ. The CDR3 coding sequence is TGTGCCAGCAGCCAAGGGGTAGTCTTGCCCGGGGAGCTGTTTTTT. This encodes CASSQGVVLPGELFF.

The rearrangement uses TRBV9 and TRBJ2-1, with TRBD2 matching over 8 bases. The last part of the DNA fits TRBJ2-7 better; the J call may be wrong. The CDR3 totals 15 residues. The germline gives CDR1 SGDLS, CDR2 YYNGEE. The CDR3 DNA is TGTGCCAGCAGTTCGAGCGGGAGTGCCTACAATGAGCAGTACTTC. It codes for CASSSSGSAYNEQYF.

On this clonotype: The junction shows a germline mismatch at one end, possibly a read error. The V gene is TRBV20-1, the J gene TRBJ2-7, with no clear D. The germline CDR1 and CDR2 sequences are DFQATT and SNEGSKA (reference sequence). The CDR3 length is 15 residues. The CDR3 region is CSVRALYQARYEQYF. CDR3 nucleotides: TGCAGTGTTAGAGCGCTCTACCAAGCTAGATACGAGCAGTACTTC.

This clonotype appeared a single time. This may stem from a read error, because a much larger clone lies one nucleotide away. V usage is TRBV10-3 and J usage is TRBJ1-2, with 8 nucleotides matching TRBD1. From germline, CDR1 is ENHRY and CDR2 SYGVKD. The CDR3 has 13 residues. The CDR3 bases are TGTGCCAACAGTCGGGACAGGACCTGTGGCTACACCTTC. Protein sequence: CANSRDRTCGYTF.

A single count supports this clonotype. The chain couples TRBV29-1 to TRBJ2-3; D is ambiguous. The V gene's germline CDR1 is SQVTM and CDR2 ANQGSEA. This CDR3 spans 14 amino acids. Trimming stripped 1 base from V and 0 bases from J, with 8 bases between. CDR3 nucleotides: TGCAGCGTTGAAGGGACGTATAGCACAGATACGCAGTATTTT. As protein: CSVEGTYSTDTQYF.

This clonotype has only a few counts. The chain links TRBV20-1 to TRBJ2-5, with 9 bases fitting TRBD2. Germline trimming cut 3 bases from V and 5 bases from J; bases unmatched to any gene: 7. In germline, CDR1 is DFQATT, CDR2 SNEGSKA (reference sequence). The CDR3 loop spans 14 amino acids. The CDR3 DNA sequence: TGCAGTGCTAGGCTGGCTAGCGGGGTGGAGACCCAGTACTTC. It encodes CSARLASGVETQYF.

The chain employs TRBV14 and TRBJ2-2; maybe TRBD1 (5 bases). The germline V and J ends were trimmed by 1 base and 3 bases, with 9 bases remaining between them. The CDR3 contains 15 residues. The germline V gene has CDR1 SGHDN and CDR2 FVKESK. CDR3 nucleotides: TGTGCCAGCAGCCAAGCAGGGCTCTACACCGGGGAGCTGTTTTTT. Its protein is CASSQAGLYTGELFF.

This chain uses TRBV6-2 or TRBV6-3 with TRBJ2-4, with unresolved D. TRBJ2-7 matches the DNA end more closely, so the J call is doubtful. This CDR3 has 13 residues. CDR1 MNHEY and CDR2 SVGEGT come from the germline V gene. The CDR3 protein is CASSFRNPYEQYF. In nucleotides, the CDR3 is TGTGCCAGCAGTTTCAGGAATCCCTACGAGCAGTACTTC.

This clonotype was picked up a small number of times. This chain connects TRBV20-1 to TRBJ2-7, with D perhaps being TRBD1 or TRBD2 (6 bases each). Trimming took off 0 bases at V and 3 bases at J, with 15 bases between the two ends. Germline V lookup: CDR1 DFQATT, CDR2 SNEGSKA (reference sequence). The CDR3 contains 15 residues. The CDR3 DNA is TGCAGTGCTAGAGAGGGGGCGGGACGAAGCTACGAGCAGTACTTC. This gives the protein CSAREGAGRSYEQYF.

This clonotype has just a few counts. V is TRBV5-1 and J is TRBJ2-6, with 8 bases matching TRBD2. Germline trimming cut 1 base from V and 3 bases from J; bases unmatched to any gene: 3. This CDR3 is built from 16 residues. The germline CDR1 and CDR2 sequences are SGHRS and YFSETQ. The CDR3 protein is CASSLIAGFGANVLTF. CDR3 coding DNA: TGCGCCAGCAGCTTGATAGCGGGGTTTGGGGCCAACGTCCTGACTTTC.